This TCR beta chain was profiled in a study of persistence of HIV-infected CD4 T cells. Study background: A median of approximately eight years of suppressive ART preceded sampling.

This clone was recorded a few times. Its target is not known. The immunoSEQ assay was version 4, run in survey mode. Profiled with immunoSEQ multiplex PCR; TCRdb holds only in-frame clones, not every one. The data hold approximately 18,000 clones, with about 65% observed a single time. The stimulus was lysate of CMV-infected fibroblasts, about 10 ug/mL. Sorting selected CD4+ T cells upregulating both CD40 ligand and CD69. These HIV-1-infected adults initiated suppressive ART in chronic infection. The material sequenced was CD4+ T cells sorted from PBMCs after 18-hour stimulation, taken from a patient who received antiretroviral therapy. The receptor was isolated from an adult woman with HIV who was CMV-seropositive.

The CDR3 DNA follows: TGTGCCAGCAGCTTAGTGAGGCCCGGGAGCTCCTATAATTCACCCCTCCACTTT. Protein product: CASSLVRPGSSYNSPLHF. The gene calls are TRBV7-8 and TRBJ1-6; D gene ambiguous. The germline V gene has CDR1 SGHVS and CDR2 FQNEAQ. CDR3 length: 18 amino acids. V lost 1 base to trimming and J lost 0 bases, with 13 bases between them.